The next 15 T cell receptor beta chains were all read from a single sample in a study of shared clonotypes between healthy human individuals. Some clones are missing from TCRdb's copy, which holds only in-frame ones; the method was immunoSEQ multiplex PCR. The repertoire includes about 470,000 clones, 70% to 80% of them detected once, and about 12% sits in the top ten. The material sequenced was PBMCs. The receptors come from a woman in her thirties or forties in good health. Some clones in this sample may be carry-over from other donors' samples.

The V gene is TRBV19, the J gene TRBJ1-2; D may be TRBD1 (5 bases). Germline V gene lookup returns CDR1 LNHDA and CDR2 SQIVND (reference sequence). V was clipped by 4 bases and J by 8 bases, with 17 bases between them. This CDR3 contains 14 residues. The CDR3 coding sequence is TGTGCCAGTAGTACGGACCTTGTGGGACGAGGCTACACCTTC. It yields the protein CASSTDLVGRGYTF.

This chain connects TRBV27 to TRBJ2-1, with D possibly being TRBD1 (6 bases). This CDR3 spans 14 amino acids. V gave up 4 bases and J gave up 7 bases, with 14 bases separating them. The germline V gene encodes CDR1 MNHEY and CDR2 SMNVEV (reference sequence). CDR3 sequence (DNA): TGTGCCAGCAGTTCCCGGACAGAGCAGAATGAGCAGTTCTTC. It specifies CASSSRTEQNEQFF.

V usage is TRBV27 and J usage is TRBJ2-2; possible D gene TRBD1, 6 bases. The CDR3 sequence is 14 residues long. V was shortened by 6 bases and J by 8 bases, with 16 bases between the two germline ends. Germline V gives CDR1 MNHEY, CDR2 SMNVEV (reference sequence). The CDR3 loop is CASRWQGRGGELFF. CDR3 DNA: TGTGCCAGCAGATGGCAGGGGCGTGGAGGGGAGCTGTTTTTT.

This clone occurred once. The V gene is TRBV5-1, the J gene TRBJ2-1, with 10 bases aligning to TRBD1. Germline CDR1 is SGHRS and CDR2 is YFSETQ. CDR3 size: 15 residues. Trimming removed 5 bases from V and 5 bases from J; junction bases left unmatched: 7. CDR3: CASSTRTGGNNEQFF. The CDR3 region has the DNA TGCGCCAGCAGTACCCGGACAGGGGGTAACAATGAGCAGTTCTTC.

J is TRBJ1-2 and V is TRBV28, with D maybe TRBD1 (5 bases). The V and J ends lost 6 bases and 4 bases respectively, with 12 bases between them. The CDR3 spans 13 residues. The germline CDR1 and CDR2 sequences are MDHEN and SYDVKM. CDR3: CASSRERGYGYTF. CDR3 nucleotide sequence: TGTGCCAGCAGCAGGGAGAGGGGCTATGGCTACACCTTC.

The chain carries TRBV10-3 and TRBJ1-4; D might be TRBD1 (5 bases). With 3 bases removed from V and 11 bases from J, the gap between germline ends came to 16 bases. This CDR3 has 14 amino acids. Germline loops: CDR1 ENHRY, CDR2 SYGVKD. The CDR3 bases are TGTGCCATCAGTGACCCGGCGTGGGGGTGGAAACTGTTTTTT. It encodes CAISDPAWGWKLFF.

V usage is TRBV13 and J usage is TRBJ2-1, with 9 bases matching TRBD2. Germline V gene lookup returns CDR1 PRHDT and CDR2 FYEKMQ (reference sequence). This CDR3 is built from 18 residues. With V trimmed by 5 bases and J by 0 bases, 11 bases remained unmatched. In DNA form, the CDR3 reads TGTGCCAGCAGCCACGGGACTAGCCATGAGAGCTCCTACAATGAGCAGTTCTTC. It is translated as CASSHGTSHESSYNEQFF.

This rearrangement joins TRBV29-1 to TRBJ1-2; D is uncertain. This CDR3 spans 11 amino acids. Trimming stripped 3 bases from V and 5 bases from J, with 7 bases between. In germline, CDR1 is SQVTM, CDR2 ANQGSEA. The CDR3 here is CSVERRYGYTF. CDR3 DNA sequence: TGCAGCGTTGAGAGGAGGTATGGCTACACCTTC.

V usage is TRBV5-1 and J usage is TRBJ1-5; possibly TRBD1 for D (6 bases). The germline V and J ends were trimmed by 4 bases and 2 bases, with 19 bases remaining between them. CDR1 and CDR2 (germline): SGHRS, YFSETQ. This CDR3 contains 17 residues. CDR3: CASSPTIGGSGNQPQHF. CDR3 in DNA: TGCGCCAGCAGCCCGACAATAGGGGGTAGCGGCAATCAGCCCCAGCATTTT.

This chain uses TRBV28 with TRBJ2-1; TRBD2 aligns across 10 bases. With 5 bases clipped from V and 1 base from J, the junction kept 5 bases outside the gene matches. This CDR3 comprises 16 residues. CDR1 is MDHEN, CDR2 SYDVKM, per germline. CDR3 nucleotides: TGTGCCAGCAGTGAACTAGCGGGGCTGTCCTACAATGAGCAGTTCTTC. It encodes CASSELAGLSYNEQFF.

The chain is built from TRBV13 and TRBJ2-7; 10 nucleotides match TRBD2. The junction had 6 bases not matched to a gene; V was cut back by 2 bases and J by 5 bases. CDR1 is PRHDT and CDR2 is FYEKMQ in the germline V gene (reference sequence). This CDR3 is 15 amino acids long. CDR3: CASSLWASGSHEQYF. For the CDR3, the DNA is TGTGCCAGCAGCTTATGGGCTAGCGGGAGTCACGAGCAGTACTTC.

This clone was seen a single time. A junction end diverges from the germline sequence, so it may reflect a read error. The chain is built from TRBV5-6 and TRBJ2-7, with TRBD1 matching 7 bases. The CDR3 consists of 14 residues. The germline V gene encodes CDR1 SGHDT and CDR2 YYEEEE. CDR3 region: CASSREQGFRGQYF. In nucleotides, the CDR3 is TGTGCCAGCAGCAGAGAACAGGGTTTTAGGGGGCAGTACTTT.

CDR3 sequence: CATLGAGGGTYEQYF. Here the CDR3 DNA reads TGTGCCACCCTAGGAGCGGGAGGGGGGACCTACGAGCAGTACTTC. The chain joins TRBV27 to TRBJ2-7, with TRBD2 identical over 10 bases. With V trimmed by 10 bases and J by 2 bases, 11 bases remained unmatched. From germline, CDR1 is MNHEY and CDR2 SMNVEV (reference sequence). This CDR3 spans 15 amino acids.

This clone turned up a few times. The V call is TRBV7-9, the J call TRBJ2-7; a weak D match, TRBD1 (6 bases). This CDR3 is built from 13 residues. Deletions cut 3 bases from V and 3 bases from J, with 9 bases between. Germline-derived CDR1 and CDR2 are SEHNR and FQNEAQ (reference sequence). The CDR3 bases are TGTGCCAGCAGCTTGGGACACAGCTACGAGCAGTACTTC. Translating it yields CASSLGHSYEQYF.

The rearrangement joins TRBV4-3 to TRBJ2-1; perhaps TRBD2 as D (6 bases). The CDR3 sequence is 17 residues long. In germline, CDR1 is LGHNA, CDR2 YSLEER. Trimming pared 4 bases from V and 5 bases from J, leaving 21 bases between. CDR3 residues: CASSRLVVAGTDNEQFF. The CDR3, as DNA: TGCGCCAGCAGCCGCCTAGTCGTCGCGGGAACGGACAATGAGCAGTTCTTC.